The 2 T cell receptor beta chains below all came from one sample that was sequenced in a study of blood T cell repertoires in COVID-19. Clones were read by immunoSEQ multiplex PCR, and TCRdb kept only the in-frame ones, dropping some. The data hold about 210,000 clones, with roughly 89% observed a single time. The sample taken for sequencing was PBMCs or T cells enriched from blood (not recorded which). The origin of the receptors is a man between 18 and 35 years old with acute COVID-19.

This chain joins TRBV9 and TRBJ2-7; weak D call: TRBD2 (5 bases). V was clipped by 0 bases and J by 2 bases, with 12 bases between them. The germline V gene encodes CDR1 SGDLS and CDR2 YYNGEE. There are 15 residues in the CDR3. The CDR3 loop is CASSVGGKITYEQYF. Here the CDR3 DNA reads TGTGCCAGCAGCGTAGGAGGGAAGATCACCTACGAGCAGTACTTC. The complete variable domain, with remaining parts taken from reference TRBV9 and TRBJ2-7, reads DSGVTQTPKHLITATGQRVTLRCSPRSGDLSVYWYQQSLDQGLQFLIQYYNGEERAKGNILERFSAQQFPDLHSELNLSSLELGDSALYFCASSVGGKITYEQYFGPGTRLTVT.

The CDR3 nucleotides read TGTGCCAGCAGCTCGGGACAGCGATCGGAAAAACTGTTTTTT. Residues: CASSSGQRSEKLFF. This chain links TRBV7-9 with TRBJ1-4; TRBD1 aligns across 7 bases. CDR3 size: 14 residues. With 4 bases clipped from V and 8 bases from J, the junction kept 7 bases outside the gene matches. Germline assignment: CDR1 SEHNR and CDR2 FQNEAQ (reference sequence).